This TCR beta chain was captured in a study of regulatory T cells in long-lasting Graves disease. Study-wide results and limits: Patients with persistent Graves' had lower TCR diversity than newly diagnosed patients. Segments TRBV28, TRBJ1-2 and TRBJ2-5 showed preferential usage in persistent disease.

Time point here: persistent/refractory GD, antithyroid drugs over 5 years with positive TRAb. The TCR library was prepared using RNA isolated from PBMCs. The authors diagnosed Graves' disease using American Thyroid Association guidelines. CDR1 is DFQATT, CDR2 SNEGSKA, per germline (reference sequence). The V and J ends lost 6 bases and 2 bases respectively, with 11 bases between them. The CDR3 covers 12 residues. As to this clonotype: Its antigen is unknown.

The authors built TCR beta libraries using iRepertoire HTBI primers and Arm-PCR of CDR3 regions. Each CDR3 protein is one row after TCRdb ran MiXCR on the multiplex PCR reads. The sample has 700,000 or so distinct CDR3 sequences; about 32% are singletons. The sequence was obtained from a female donor with Graves disease. The rearrangement uses TRBV20-1 and TRBJ2-7, with no clear D. Sequences were derived from peripheral blood mononuclear cells (PBMCs), sampled when the disease was refractory, from a patient treated with antithyroid drugs. CDR3 bases: TGCAGTGCAAAGCAAGGTCCCTACGAGCAGTACTTC. The encoded protein is CSAKQGPYEQYF.